These 30 T cell receptor beta chains came from one sample sequenced in a study of T cell changes during pregnancy in multiple sclerosis (dated by TCRdb to about 2019). Library preparation used the immunoSEQ multiplex PCR assay. TCRdb provides this immuneACCESS table in a form limited to in-frame rearrangements. Some clones are lacking; in checked studies, under half of them reflect an unresolved V gene, and why the rest are absent is not known. This sample holds 58,000 or so clones; about 88% were observed only once. The leading ten clones occupy around 0.4% of the sample. The material sequenced was CD4+ T cells from peripheral blood mononuclear cells, taken in the third trimester of pregnancy. These receptors all stem from a female donor with multiple sclerosis, enrolled in a pregnancy study.

This clone was observed a few times. J is TRBJ1-1 and V is TRBV6-5; maybe TRBD1 (5 bases). Germline V gives CDR1 MNHEY, CDR2 SVGAGI. The CDR3 loop spans 14 amino acids. V lost 7 bases, J lost 0 bases, and 12 bases lay in between. The CDR3 DNA sequence: TGTGCCAGCAACGACGGGGGATTGAACACTGAAGCTTTCTTT. This gives the protein CASNDGGLNTEAFF.

This clone has just one count. The chain combines TRBV7-2 with TRBJ1-1, with TRBD1 matching over 10 bases. CDR1 and CDR2 (germline): SGHTA, FQGNSA. The CDR3 totals 16 residues. Trimming removed 6 bases from V and 3 bases from J; junction bases left unmatched: 10. The CDR3 reads CASRPSTGGYDTEAFF. The CDR3 DNA reads TGTGCCAGCAGACCCTCGACAGGGGGCTACGACACTGAAGCTTTCTTT.

This clone was seen only once. The chain couples TRBV19 to TRBJ2-6; perhaps TRBD1 as D (5 bases). The CDR3 extends over 17 amino acids. V dropped 4 bases and J dropped 0 bases, with 13 bases sitting between them. The germline V gene has CDR1 LNHDA and CDR2 SQIVND (reference sequence). The CDR3 DNA follows: TGTGCCAGTAGTACCCCTCGGCAGGGCTCTGGGGCCAACGTCCTGACTTTC. Its protein is CASSTPRQGSGANVLTF. Supplemented by reference TRBV19 and TRBJ2-6, the full variable domain reads DGGITQSPKYLFRKEGQNVTLSCEQNLNHDAMYWYRQDPGQGLRLIYYSQIVNDFQKGDIAEGYSVSREKKESFPLTVTSAQKNPTAFYLCASSTPRQGSGANVLTFGAGSRLTVL.

V gene TRBV18 combines with J gene TRBJ1-1, with D tentatively TRBD1 (6 bases). Germline V gene lookup returns CDR1 KGHSH and CDR2 LQKENI. The V end lost 3 bases, the J end lost 8 bases, and 19 bases lay between the germline ends. CDR3 length equals 15 residues. CDR3 coding DNA: TGTGCCAGCTCACCCCAAGGACAGCGGCTAGGAGAAGCTTTCTTT. Amino acids: CASSPQGQRLGEAFF. Variable domain in full (rest from reference TRBV18 and TRBJ1-1): NAGVMQNPRHLVRRRGQEARLRCSPMKGHSHVYWYRQLPEEGLKFMVYLQKENIIDESGMPKERFSAEFPKEGPSILRIQQVVRGDSAAYFCASSPQGQRLGEAFFGQGTRLTVV.

The rearrangement joins TRBV7-8 to TRBJ2-1; D uncertain. Trimming pared 4 bases from V and 8 bases from J, leaving 12 bases between. CDR1 and CDR2 (germline): SGHVS, FQNEAQ. This CDR3 is 13 amino acids long. This CDR3 is CASSSAMRDEQFF. CDR3 in DNA: TGTGCCAGCAGCTCCGCCATGCGAGATGAGCAGTTCTTC.

The chain combines TRBV18 with TRBJ2-3, with 9 bases identical to TRBD2. Germline CDR1 is KGHSH and CDR2 is LQKENI. V was clipped by 7 bases and J by 4 bases; unmatched bases: 6. The length of the CDR3 is 14 residues. The CDR3 DNA reads TGTGCCAGCTTGTTAGCGGGAGCAGCAGATACGCAGTATTTT. Translation gives CASLLAGAADTQYF.

This sequence joins TRBV7-2 and TRBJ1-4; D may be TRBD1 (6 bases). Germline CDR1 and CDR2: SGHTA and FQGNSA. This CDR3 contains 14 residues. V was trimmed by 4 bases and J by 7 bases, leaving 13 bases between them. The CDR3 DNA reads TGTGCCAGCAGCTCGCAGGGGATTGGTGAAAAACTGTTTTTT. This gives the protein CASSSQGIGEKLFF.

The chain is built from TRBV9 and TRBJ2-4; 10 bases are a match to TRBD1. The J segment lost 5 bases and the V segment lost 0 bases, leaving 11 bases of the junction unmatched. Germline V gene sequence: CDR1 SGDLS, CDR2 YYNGEE. The CDR3 covers 18 residues. The CDR3 sequence: CASSVAGPGTGEQNIQYF. The CDR3 DNA reads TGTGCCAGCAGCGTAGCTGGTCCCGGGACAGGGGAGCAAAACATTCAGTACTTC. Full variable domain (rest looked up from reference TRBV9 and TRBJ2-4): DSGVTQTPKHLITATGQRVTLRCSPRSGDLSVYWYQQSLDQGLQFLIQYYNGEERAKGNILERFSAQQFPDLHSELNLSSLELGDSALYFCASSVAGPGTGEQNIQYFGAGTRLSVL.

This rearrangement joins TRBV29-1 to TRBJ2-6, with D tentatively TRBD1 (5 bases). CDR3 length: 14 residues. Germline V gene sequence: CDR1 SQVTM, CDR2 ANQGSEA. The germline V and J ends were trimmed by 6 bases and 0 bases, with 9 bases remaining between them. CDR3 protein: CSVDSDSGANVLTF. As DNA, the CDR3 is TGCAGCGTAGACAGCGACTCTGGGGCCAACGTCCTGACTTTC.

This clone showed up just once. The genes are TRBV5-1 and TRBJ1-3; D might be TRBD1 (5 bases). Germline V gene data show CDR1 as SGHRS and CDR2 as YFSETQ. Trimming stripped 1 base from V and 0 bases from J, with 11 bases between. The CDR3 covers 16 residues. CDR3 sequence: CASSLLGARSGNTIYF. CDR3 sequence (DNA): TGCGCCAGCAGCTTGTTAGGGGCCCGCTCTGGAAACACCATATATTTT.

This chain connects TRBV9 to TRBJ2-2, with D possibly TRBD2 on 5 matching bases. V lost 0 bases and J lost 6, with 15 bases in between. This CDR3 spans 16 amino acids. Germline V gene lookup returns CDR1 SGDLS and CDR2 YYNGEE. In DNA, the CDR3 is TGTGCCAGCAGCGTAGATTCGGCGGCGAGGGCCGGGGAGCTGTTTTTT. Amino acid sequence: CASSVDSAARAGELFF.

This chain links TRBV6-5 with TRBJ2-3, with 9 bases identical to TRBD1. The CDR3 extends over 15 amino acids. V dropped 5 bases and J dropped 6; count of bases not matched to a gene: 9. Germline CDR1 and CDR2: MNHEY and SVGAGI. The CDR3 DNA reads as TGTGCCAGCAGTACTCCGGGACAGGGCTGGGATACGCAGTATTTT. Encoded protein: CASSTPGQGWDTQYF.

The CDR3 sequence is CASSWRMEETQYF. CDR3 coding DNA: TGTGCCAGCAGCTGGCGGATGGAAGAGACCCAGTACTTC. V gene TRBV7-7 combines with J gene TRBJ2-5; D remains unclear. Germline loops: CDR1 SSHAT, CDR2 FNYEAQ (reference sequence). The CDR3 loop spans 13 amino acids. Trimming shortened V by 4 bases and J by 3 bases, and 9 bases separated the two germline ends.

The genes are TRBV4-1 and TRBJ1-3; D remains unclear. CDR3 size: 16 residues. Germline V gene data show CDR1 as MGHRA and CDR2 as YSYEKL. V was pared by 0 bases and J by 0 bases, with 9 bases between. In nucleotides, the CDR3 is TGCGCCAGCAGCCAAGAGCGACGGAGCTCTGGAAACACCATATATTTT. Its translation is CASSQERRSSGNTIYF.

V usage is TRBV5-6 and J usage is TRBJ1-1; no definite D call. V shed 1 base and J shed 6 bases, with 7 bases lying between them. Germline V lookup: CDR1 SGHDT, CDR2 YYEEEE. CDR3 length equals 12 residues. The CDR3 sequence is CASSLSRAEAFF. The CDR3 DNA reads TGTGCCAGCAGCTTGAGCCGGGCTGAAGCTTTCTTT.

The J gene is TRBJ2-1, the V gene TRBV4-2, with TRBD2 matching 11 bases. Per germline, CDR1 LGHNA and CDR2 YNFKEQ. CDR3 length: 16 residues. V was pared by 4 bases and J by 9 bases, with 11 bases of the junction left unmatched. The CDR3 loop reads CASSPMLAGGRGEQFF. The CDR3 nucleotides are TGTGCCAGCAGCCCTATGCTAGCGGGGGGCCGTGGTGAGCAGTTCTTC.

The V and J genes are TRBV30 and TRBJ2-1; 12 nucleotides agree with TRBD2. Germline V lookup: CDR1 GTSNPN, CDR2 SVGIG (reference sequence). This CDR3 spans 17 amino acids. With V trimmed by 4 bases and J by 3 bases, 10 bases remained unmatched. CDR3 loop: CAWTGTLTSGGYNEQFF. The CDR3 DNA reads TGTGCCTGGACCGGAACCTTGACTAGCGGGGGCTACAATGAGCAGTTCTTC. The full variable domain, its missing parts supplied by reference TRBV30 and TRBJ2-1, is SQTIHQWPATLVQPVGSPLSLECTVEGTSNPNLYWYRQAAGRGLQLLFYSVGIGQISSEVPQNLSASRPQDRQFILSSKKLLLSDSGFYLCAWTGTLTSGGYNEQFFGPGTRLTVL.

The genes are TRBV19 and TRBJ1-2, with 7 nucleotides matching TRBD1. Germline V gene sequence: CDR1 LNHDA, CDR2 SQIVND (reference sequence). V lost 2 bases, J lost 1 base, and 7 bases stayed unmatched. The CDR3 contains 16 residues. The CDR3 DNA sequence: TGTGCCAGTAGTATACTACAGGGGACGTTTAACTATGGCTACACCTTC. Encoded protein: CASSILQGTFNYGYTF.

The CDR3 nucleotides are TGTGCCAGCAGCTTAGAGCCAGAAGGGGACTACGAGCAGTACTTC. This translates into CASSLEPEGDYEQYF. This chain joins TRBV7-7 and TRBJ2-7; D might be TRBD1 (5 bases). V lost 1 base, J lost 3 bases, and 13 bases lay in between. Germline CDR1 reads SSHAT; CDR2 reads FNYEAQ (reference sequence). The CDR3 sequence is 15 residues long.

This rearrangement joins TRBV19 to TRBJ1-5; D remains unclear. This CDR3 is 14 amino acids long. V gave up 7 bases and J gave up 0 bases, with 10 bases separating them. CDR1 and CDR2 (germline): LNHDA, SQIVND (reference sequence). The CDR3 here is CASMPGYSNQPQHF. The DNA of the CDR3 is TGTGCCAGTATGCCCGGGTATAGCAATCAGCCCCAGCATTTT.

The gene calls are TRBV7-9 and TRBJ2-7; the match to TRBD1 covers 8 bases. CDR1 is SEHNR and CDR2 is FQNEAQ in the germline V gene (reference sequence). This CDR3 contains 15 residues. The junction had 10 bases not matched to a gene; V was cut back by 5 bases and J by 4 bases. CDR3 amino acids: CASSEMGDRSYEQYF. In DNA form, the CDR3 reads TGTGCCAGCAGCGAAATGGGGGACAGGTCGTACGAGCAGTACTTC.

This sequence joins TRBV5-1 and TRBJ2-5; TRBD1 matches at 7 bases. CDR1 SGHRS and CDR2 YFSETQ come from the germline V gene. The trim removed 6 bases at V and 7 bases at J, leaving 12 bases unmatched. CDR3 length: 14 amino acids. This CDR3 is CASKGANREGTQYF. CDR3 in DNA: TGCGCCAGCAAGGGGGCGAACAGGGAAGGGACCCAGTACTTC.

V usage is TRBV6-1 and J usage is TRBJ2-2; 7 nucleotides align to TRBD1. Germline V gene lookup returns CDR1 MNHNS and CDR2 SASEGT. The CDR3 loop spans 15 amino acids. Trimming removed 6 bases from V and 0 bases from J; junction bases left unmatched: 4. The CDR3, as DNA: TGTGCCAGCAGGGGACAGTTAGCGAACACCGGGGAGCTGTTTTTT. Residues: CASRGQLANTGELFF.

The chain employs TRBV19 and TRBJ1-2, with D unclear. Between the trimmed V and J ends, which lost 4 bases and 5 bases, there was a span of 11 bases. CDR1 and CDR2 from the germline V gene are LNHDA and SQIVND (reference sequence). The CDR3 is made up of 13 amino acids. The CDR3 region has the DNA TGTGCCAGTAGTAAAAGCCGGGAATATGGCTACACCTTC. Translated: CASSKSREYGYTF.

In this sample, this clone turned up a few times. The chain combines TRBV19 with TRBJ1-2; TRBD1 aligns across 7 bases. With 4 bases clipped from V and 4 bases from J, the junction kept 3 bases outside the gene matches. The germline V gene encodes CDR1 LNHDA and CDR2 SQIVND (reference sequence). The CDR3 has 13 amino acids. The chain's CDR3 is CASSTQGSYGYTF. CDR3 sequence (DNA): TGTGCCAGTAGTACACAGGGGAGCTATGGCTACACCTTC.

The CDR3 here is CASGGQGDTEAFF. CDR3 coding DNA: TGTGCCAGCGGCGGACAGGGGGACACTGAAGCTTTCTTT. J is TRBJ1-1 and V is TRBV2; 10 bases agree with TRBD1. CDR1 SNHLY and CDR2 FYNNEI come from the germline V gene. This CDR3 comprises 13 residues. V dropped 8 bases and J dropped 3; count of bases not matched to a gene: 3.

The V gene is TRBV6-5, the J gene TRBJ1-1; D remains unclear. CDR3 size: 11 residues. V gave up 6 bases and J gave up 1 base, with 3 bases separating them. Germline V gene data show CDR1 as MNHEY and CDR2 as SVGAGI. This CDR3 is CASRRNTEAFF. CDR3 bases: TGTGCCAGCAGGAGGAACACTGAAGCTTTCTTT.

V and J are TRBV2 and TRBJ1-3, with a possible D match to TRBD1 (5 bases). This CDR3 is built from 17 residues. The germline CDR1 and CDR2 sequences are SNHLY and FYNNEI. Trimming pared 3 bases from V and 0 bases from J, leaving 15 bases between. CDR3 nucleotides: TGTGCCAGCAGTGATTCTTCGGGGGGGAACTCTGGAAACACCATATATTTT. As protein: CASSDSSGGNSGNTIYF.

In regard to this clone: The sample holds other DNA sequences that translate to the same CDR3. The rearrangement uses TRBV5-1 and TRBJ2-7, with 9 bases that match TRBD1. This CDR3 is built from 14 residues. J gave up 3 bases and V 0 bases, and 1 base lay outside the gene matches. The germline CDR1 and CDR2 sequences are SGHRS and YFSETQ. The chain's CDR3 is CASSLAGQGYEQYF. DNA for the CDR3: TGCGCCAGCAGCTTGGCGGGACAGGGCTACGAGCAGTACTTC.

The rearrangement uses TRBV27 and TRBJ1-4, with D possibly being TRBD1 (5 bases). CDR1 and CDR2 from the germline V gene are MNHEY and SMNVEV (reference sequence). This CDR3 is 16 amino acids long. V was clipped by 0 bases and J by 4 bases, with 12 bases between them. The CDR3 coding sequence is TGTGCCAGCAGTTTATCCCCTGGGGGGTTTAATGAAAAACTGTTTTTT. The encoded protein is CASSLSPGGFNEKLFF.